The rows below give T cell receptor beta chains drawn from one sample of a study of human T cells and chemical hapten exposure. A single record per CDR3 protein comes from TCRdb applying MiXCR to the RACE reads. The data contain more than 50,000 distinct CDR3 sequences, roughly 6.7% of them singletons. The source was whole blood, collected in connection with sensitization to the hapten diphenylcyclopropenone (DPC). The receptors originated from a woman in her 30s with alopecia areata. Some clones in this sample may be carry-over from other donors' samples. Each CDR3 is given with its conserved first and last residue. Each record gives: J gene, D gene, clone size, V gene, CDR3 DNA, CDR3 protein. D genes are given only for firm matches. Clone size, where shown, is once, few, many, or a class for clones that have expanded.

J: TRBJ2-3; D: TRBD1; size: medium-sized; V: TRBV5-1; DNA: TGCGCCAGCAGCTTGGCAGAAACGGGGACAGGCATGGGAGATTTT; CDR3: CASSLAETGTGMGDF
J: TRBJ1-1; D: -; size: -; V: TRBV18; DNA: TGTGCCAGCTCACCACTTAGAGCCGAAGCTTTCTTT; CDR3: CASSPLRAEAFF
J: TRBJ1-5; D: -; size: few; V: TRBV7-8; DNA: TGTGCCAGCAGCTTAGGCCTCTATCAAGGGGGCAATCAGCCCCAGCATTTT; CDR3: CASSLGLYQGGNQPQHF
J: TRBJ1-2; D: -; size: few; V: TRBV3-1; DNA: TGTGCCAGCAGCCGAGGAGCAGGGGTCTATGGCTACACCTTC; CDR3: CASSRGAGVYGYTF
J: TRBJ1-5; D: TRBD1; size: -; V: TRBV6-5; DNA: TGTGCCAGCAGTCCGCCGGGACAGGGGGGTCAGCCCCAGCATTTT; CDR3: CASSPPGQGGQPQHF
J: TRBJ2-7; D: TRBD2; size: many; V: TRBV7-9; DNA: TGTGCCAGCAGCCCATGGGGTCGACTAGCGGGGGGCCAGTGGTACGAGCAGTACTTC; CDR3: CASSPWGRLAGGQWYEQYF
J: TRBJ1-6; D: TRBD1; size: -; V: TRBV9; DNA: TGTGCCAGCAGCTCCTGGACAGGAAAAAATTCACCCCTCCACTTT; CDR3: CASSSWTGKNSPLHF
J: TRBJ2-3; D: TRBD1; size: few; V: TRBV9; DNA: TGTGCCAGCAGCTGGGGGCCGGGACAGAAGAATCCAGATACGCAGTATTTT; CDR3: CASSWGPGQKNPDTQYF
J: TRBJ2-5; D: -; size: -; V: TRBV5-4; DNA: TGTGTCAGCAGCAGCGGACTGGATCGACAAGAGACCCAGTACTTC; CDR3: CVSSSGLDRQETQYF
J: TRBJ1-5; D: -; size: many; V: TRBV20-1; DNA: TGCAGTGCAACAGATAGCAATCAGCCCCAGCATTTT; CDR3: CSATDSNQPQHF
J: TRBJ2-5; D: TRBD2; size: many; V: TRBV12-3/TRBV12-4; DNA: TGTGCCAGCAGGCCGTCGAGCGGGGGGTCGGAGACCCAGTACTTC; CDR3: CASRPSSGGSETQYF
J: TRBJ2-7; D: -; size: many; V: TRBV5-1; DNA: TGCGCCAGCAGCCCCGACGTTTCCTACGAGCAGTACTTC; CDR3: CASSPDVSYEQYF
J: TRBJ2-1; D: TRBD2; size: many; V: TRBV5-1; DNA: TGCGCCAGCAGCATGAGACTAGCGGGGGGGCCCCCTGAGCAGTTCTTC; CDR3: CASSMRLAGGPPEQFF
J: TRBJ2-3; D: TRBD1; size: -; V: TRBV11-3; DNA: TGTGCCAGCAGCTTAGGGTTGTGGAGCAGGGGGTCCGACCCAGATACGCAGTATTTT; CDR3: CASSLGLWSRGSDPDTQYF
J: TRBJ1-1; D: -; size: many; V: TRBV5-1; DNA: TGCGCCAGCAGCTTGGGCGGGGGATTGATGGAAGCTTTCTTT; CDR3: CASSLGGGLMEAFF
J: TRBJ1-2; D: TRBD1; size: few; V: TRBV4-2; DNA: TGTGCCAGCAGCCAAGGGGCCGGGACAGAAGCTAACTATGGCTACACCTTC; CDR3: CASSQGAGTEANYGYTF
J: TRBJ2-2; D: TRBD1; size: -; V: TRBV18; DNA: TGTGCCAGCTCACCTAACAGGGGCACCGGGGAGCTGTTTTTT; CDR3: CASSPNRGTGELFF
J: TRBJ2-3; D: TRBD1; size: once; V: TRBV11-2; DNA: TGTGCCAGCAGCTCGACCCGGACAGGAATAGGCACAGATACGCAGTATTTT; CDR3: CASSSTRTGIGTDTQYF
J: TRBJ2-1; D: TRBD2; size: many; V: TRBV20-1; DNA: TGCAGTGCTAGGGGACTAGCGGGGAATGAGCAGTTCTTC; CDR3: CSARGLAGNEQFF
J: TRBJ2-5; D: -; size: -; V: TRBV12-3/TRBV12-4; DNA: TGTGCCAGCAGTATCGATGTTAGAACCCAGTACTTC; CDR3: CASSIDVRTQYF
J: TRBJ2-7; D: -; size: many; V: TRBV4-2; DNA: TGTGCCAGCAGCCAAGCCGGGACAATCTCCTACGAGCAGTACTTC; CDR3: CASSQAGTISYEQYF
J: TRBJ2-7; D: TRBD2; size: many; V: TRBV20-1; DNA: TGCAGTGCTATAGTCCGACTAGCGGGGGCCTCCTACGAGCAGTACTTC; CDR3: CSAIVRLAGASYEQYF
J: TRBJ2-1; D: -; size: many; V: TRBV20-1; DNA: TGCAGTGCTAGCGGGGATAGCTCCTACAATGAGCAGTTCTTC; CDR3: CSASGDSSYNEQFF
J: TRBJ2-3; D: TRBD1; size: many; V: TRBV6-4; DNA: TGTGCCAGCAGCGACGGACAGGACCCAGATACGCAGTATTTT; CDR3: CASSDGQDPDTQYF
J: TRBJ2-7; D: TRBD1; size: many; V: TRBV2; DNA: TGTGCCAGCACGGGACAGGGAATCGGCGAGCAGTACTTC; CDR3: CASTGQGIGEQYF
J: TRBJ1-4; D: TRBD1; size: many; V: TRBV6-6; DNA: TGTGCCAGCTCGACAGGGGGTGGTAATGAAAAACTGTTTTTT; CDR3: CASSTGGGNEKLFF
J: TRBJ1-3; D: -; size: few; V: TRBV21-1; DNA: TGTGCCAGCAGCCCCCCCGGGACCTCTGGAAACACCATATATTTT; CDR3: CASSPPGTSGNTIYF
J: TRBJ1-2; D: -; size: many; V: TRBV4-2; DNA: TGTGCCAGCAGCCAAGCCTATGGCTACACCTTC; CDR3: CASSQAYGYTF
J: TRBJ1-6; D: TRBD1; size: many; V: TRBV2; DNA: TGTGCCAGCAGGGACAGTACAGGGGTGGATTCACCCCTCCACTTT; CDR3: CASRDSTGVDSPLHF
J: TRBJ2-7; D: -; size: many; V: TRBV5-1; DNA: TGCGCCAGCAGCGGGGGCCACTACGAGCAGTACTTC; CDR3: CASSGGHYEQYF
J: TRBJ1-1; D: -; size: many; V: TRBV12-3/TRBV12-4; DNA: TGTGCCAGCAGTTTTTATGAGAACACTGAAGCTTTCTTT; CDR3: CASSFYENTEAFF
J: TRBJ1-2; D: -; size: many; V: TRBV9; DNA: TGTGCCAGCAGCCCAGGTGGGGGGAACTATGGCTACACCTTC; CDR3: CASSPGGGNYGYTF